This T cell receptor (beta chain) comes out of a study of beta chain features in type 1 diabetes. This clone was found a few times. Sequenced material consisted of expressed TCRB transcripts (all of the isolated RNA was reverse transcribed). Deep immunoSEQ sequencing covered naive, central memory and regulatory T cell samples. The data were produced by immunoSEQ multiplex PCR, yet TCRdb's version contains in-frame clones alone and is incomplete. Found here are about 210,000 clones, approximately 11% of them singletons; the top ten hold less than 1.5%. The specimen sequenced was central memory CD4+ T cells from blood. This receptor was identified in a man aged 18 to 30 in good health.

The CDR3 region is CASGQMGWETQYF. Here the CDR3 DNA reads TGTGCCAGCGGACAGATGGGTTGGGAGACCCAGTACTTC. This chain joins TRBV28 and TRBJ2-5, with D possibly matching TRBD1 (6 bases). Trimming stripped 8 bases from V and 5 bases from J, with 15 bases between. The CDR3 extends over 13 amino acids. Germline values: CDR1 MDHEN, CDR2 SYDVKM.